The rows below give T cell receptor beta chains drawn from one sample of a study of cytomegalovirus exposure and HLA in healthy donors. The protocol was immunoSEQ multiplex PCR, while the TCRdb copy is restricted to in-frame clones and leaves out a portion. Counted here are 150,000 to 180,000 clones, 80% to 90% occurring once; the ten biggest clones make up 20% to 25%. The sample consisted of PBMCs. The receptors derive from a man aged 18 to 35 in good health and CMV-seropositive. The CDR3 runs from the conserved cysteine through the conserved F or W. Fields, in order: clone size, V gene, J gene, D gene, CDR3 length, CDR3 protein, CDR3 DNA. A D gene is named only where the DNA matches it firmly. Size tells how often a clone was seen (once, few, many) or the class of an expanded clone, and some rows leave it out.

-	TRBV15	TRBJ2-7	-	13	CATSSAGSYEQYF	TGTGCCACCAGCAGCGCAGGATCCTACGAGCAGTACTTC
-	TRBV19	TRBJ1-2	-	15	CATSPVSGVGGGYTF	TGTGCCACCTCTCCCGTGTCAGGTGTCGGGGGTGGCTACACCTTC
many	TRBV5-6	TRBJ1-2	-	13	CASSAQDYYGYTF	TGTGCCAGCAGCGCCCAGGACTACTATGGCTACACCTTC
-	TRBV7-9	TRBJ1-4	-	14	CASTHGATNEKLFF	TGTGCCAGCACCCACGGTGCAACTAATGAAAAACTGTTTTTT
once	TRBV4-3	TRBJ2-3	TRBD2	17	CASSPRLAGGVADTQYF	TGCGCCAGCAGCCCTAGACTAGCGGGAGGAGTGGCAGATACGCAGTATTTT
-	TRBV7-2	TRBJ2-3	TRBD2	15	CASSYSGTRADTQYF	TGTGCCAGCAGTTATTCCGGGACTAGAGCAGATACGCAGTATTTT
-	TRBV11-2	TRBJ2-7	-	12	CASSATGYEQYF	TGTGCCAGCAGCGCAACCGGGTACGAGCAGTACTTC
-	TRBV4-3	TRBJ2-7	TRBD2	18	CASSQEGLAGGLTYEQYF	TGCGCCAGCAGCCAAGAGGGTCTAGCGGGGGGCCTTACCTACGAGCAGTACTTC
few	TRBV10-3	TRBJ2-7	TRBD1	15	CAISDDDRAPYEQYF	TGTGCCATCAGTGACGACGACAGGGCCCCCTACGAGCAGTACTTC
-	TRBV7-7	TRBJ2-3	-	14	CASSRTSNGDTQYF	TGTGCCAGCAGCCGGACAAGCAATGGAGATACGCAGTATTTT
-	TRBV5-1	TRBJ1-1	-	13	CASSLDRRTEAFF	TGCGCCAGCAGCTTGGATCGCAGGACTGAAGCTTTCTTT
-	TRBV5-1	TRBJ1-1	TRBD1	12	CASSPGQVPAFF	TGCGCCAGCAGCCCGGGACAGGTTCCGGCTTTCTTT
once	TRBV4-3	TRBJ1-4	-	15	CASSQEVRGFEKLFF	TGCGCCAGCAGCCAAGAGGTCAGGGGATTTGAAAAACTGTTTTTT
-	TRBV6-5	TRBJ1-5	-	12	CASGLSNQPQHF	TGTGCCTCCGGGTTGAGCAATCAGCCCCAGCATTTT
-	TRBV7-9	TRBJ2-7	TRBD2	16	CASSTASGGPSYEQYF	TGTGCCAGCAGCACGGCTAGCGGGGGACCTTCCTACGAGCAGTACTTC
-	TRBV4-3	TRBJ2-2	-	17	CASNMGSAGSVTGELFF	TGCGCCAGCAACATGGGGAGTGCGGGAAGTGTGACCGGGGAGCTGTTTTTT
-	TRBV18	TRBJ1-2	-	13	CASSPGSGVGYTF	TGTGCCAGCTCACCGGGGTCAGGGGTCGGCTACACCTTC
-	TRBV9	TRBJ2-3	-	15	CASSSPGGPTDTQYF	TGTGCCAGCAGCTCCCCCGGGGGGCCCACAGATACGCAGTATTTT